Below are 6 T cell receptor beta chains sequenced from a single sample in a study of cytomegalovirus exposure and HLA in healthy donors. The data were produced by immunoSEQ multiplex PCR, yet TCRdb's version contains in-frame clones alone and is incomplete. The sample has 150,000 to 180,000 clones; about 86% are singletons. Specimen: PBMCs. The receptors were sampled from a human donor in good health.

V is TRBV29-1 and J is TRBJ1-2; no firm D call. This CDR3 spans 13 amino acids. Germline V lookup: CDR1 SQVTM, CDR2 ANQGSEA. Trimming left V 3 bases short and J 2 bases short, with 10 bases between. The CDR3 is CSVDRTGNYGYTF. The CDR3, as DNA: TGCAGCGTTGACCGGACGGGGAACTATGGCTACACCTTC.

The chain combines TRBV10-3 with TRBJ1-1; possible D gene TRBD1, 5 bases. The V gene lost 0 bases and the J gene lost 3 bases, with 14 bases spanning the gap. CDR1 and CDR2 (germline): ENHRY, SYGVKD. The length of the CDR3 is 16 residues. CDR3 sequence reads: CAISESGAPRYTEAFF. Here the CDR3 DNA reads TGTGCCATCAGTGAGTCAGGGGCACCCCGGTACACTGAAGCTTTCTTT.

The chain links TRBV5-1 to TRBJ2-7; TRBD2 aligns across 8 bases. The CDR3 extends over 13 amino acids. The J segment lost 7 bases and the V segment lost 6 bases, leaving 9 bases of the junction unmatched. CDR1 SGHRS and CDR2 YFSETQ come from the germline V gene. As DNA, the CDR3 is TGCGCCAGCAAGGATCCGGGAGGGAAAGAGCAGTACTTC. It encodes CASKDPGGKEQYF.

The rearrangement uses TRBV10-3 and TRBJ1-2, with D perhaps matching TRBD1 (5 bases). The CDR3 contains 13 residues. The germline V gene encodes CDR1 ENHRY and CDR2 SYGVKD. V dropped 3 bases and J dropped 7 bases, with 12 bases sitting between them. The CDR3 is CAISDDSYSGYTF. The CDR3 nucleotides read TGTGCCATCAGTGACGACAGTTATTCTGGCTACACCTTC.

The rearrangement uses TRBV15 and TRBJ1-5, with TRBD1 as a possible D gene (6 bases). There are 19 residues in the CDR3. Germline CDR1 and CDR2: LNHNV and YYDKDF (reference sequence). With 0 bases removed from V and 7 bases from J, the gap between germline ends came to 25 bases. CDR3 protein: CATSRDGEGIGGRGQPQHF. The CDR3 coding sequence is TGTGCCACCAGCAGAGATGGAGAAGGGATAGGGGGTAGGGGCCAGCCCCAGCATTTT.

The genes are TRBV6-6 and TRBJ1-2; D gene uncertain. The CDR3 runs to 12 residues. The germline V gene encodes CDR1 MNHNY and CDR2 SVGAGI (reference sequence). Trimming took 3 bases from V and 8 from J, leaving 10 bases between them. The CDR3 region is CASSYSGYGYTF. CDR3 sequence (DNA): TGTGCCAGCAGTTATTCGGGTTACGGCTACACCTTC.